The rows below give T cell receptor beta chains drawn from one sample of a study of T cells expressing NK-cell markers. One entry per CDR3 protein, without DNA, is what TCRdb gives after re-calling the 5' RACE reads. Recorded for this sample: some 460,000 distinct CDR3 sequences. Sequencing was carried out using blood T cells: a sorted CD56 or NKG2C T cell subset, CD4+ or CD8+ T cells, or bulk PBMC T cells (not recorded which). The receptors derive from a woman between 50 and 59 years old in good health. Both conserved end residues are part of each CDR3.

v_call	j_call	cdr3_length	cdr3_aa
TRBV20-1	TRBJ2-3	13	CSALMEGPDTQYF
TRBV5-1	TRBJ2-7	15	CASSPGGRDPYEQYF
TRBV20-1	TRBJ1-4	12	CSGGRLEGKLFF
TRBV5-6	TRBJ1-1	12	CASDVQGTEAFF
TRBV20-1	TRBJ1-1	13	CSAEDRGSTEAFF
TRBV2	TRBJ2-2	14	CASKGDRGTGELFF
TRBV12-3/TRBV12-4	TRBJ2-3	12	CASSRGLAEGYF
TRBV29-1	TRBJ2-3	14	CSVGSPTGEDTQYF
TRBV20-1	TRBJ2-1	14	CSARPPSGRNEQFF
TRBV7-9	TRBJ1-5	14	CASSRSERGQPQHF
TRBV10-2	TRBJ2-7	15	CASSDPTGLSYEQYF
TRBV27	TRBJ2-1	18	CASSLRLAGGSSYNEQFF
TRBV12-3/TRBV12-4	TRBJ1-1	16	CASRGTGRALLTEAFF
TRBV5-6	TRBJ2-5	16	CASSSRDRGHRGTQYF
TRBV15	TRBJ2-5	15	CATSPGGRAEETQYF
TRBV28	TRBJ2-6	16	CATRDSVRSGANVLTF
TRBV20-1	TRBJ1-1	11	CSAPNDVMAFF
TRBV5-1	TRBJ2-7	16	CASYLIPGTGAYEQYF
TRBV20-1	TRBJ2-1	18	CSASSRTSGGGRYNEQFF
TRBV5-5	TRBJ2-1	16	CASSLRWTSAYNEQFF
TRBV3-1	TRBJ2-3	21	CASSQVLLGLAGGTSTDTQYF
TRBV20-1	TRBJ2-7	14	CSARVASGAYEQYF
TRBV20-1	TRBJ2-7	14	CSARDRRRIYEQYF
TRBV5-1	TRBJ2-7	15	CASSLVSGGRSEQYF
TRBV7-2	TRBJ2-1	18	CASSLVVSGTSGKNEQFF
TRBV5-1	TRBJ2-6	17	CASSPGTPKGGANVLTF
TRBV7-2	TRBJ2-1	17	CASSLVRLAQSYNEQFF
TRBV30	TRBJ1-1	14	CAWNQNLGDTEAFF
TRBV6-6	TRBJ2-3	17	CASSYSLGRGSRDTQYF
TRBV7-9	TRBJ2-2	15	CASRPGERITGELFF
TRBV5-6	TRBJ2-6	19	CASSLLLTGRGRGANVLTF
TRBV6-6	TRBJ2-5	13	CASTGQGIETQYF
TRBV5-6	TRBJ2-4	18	CASSLTSGGQIAKNIQYF
TRBV13	TRBJ2-1	14	CASSSRPTSHEQFF
TRBV12-3/TRBV12-4	TRBJ1-4	13	CASSFSGAEKLFF
TRBV5-1	TRBJ2-1	18	CASQGRFSGRADYNEQFF
TRBV5-1	TRBJ2-1	16	CASSSTSGSDYNEQFF
TRBV7-9	TRBJ2-4	14	CASSSGPGQGAKYF
TRBV6-4	TRBJ2-1	14	CASNPEGRYNEQFF
TRBV20-1	TRBJ2-5	16	CSARDRGTGVVKTQYF
TRBV9	TRBJ1-2	14	CASSGGRANYGYTF
TRBV20-1	TRBJ2-1	15	CSARFSDRLGNEQFF
TRBV27	TRBJ2-1	12	CATRRDERQVFF
TRBV18	TRBJ2-3	15	CASSPRQGAQDTQYF
TRBV10-3	TRBJ2-2	17	CAISESTLAGVIGELFF
TRBV21-1	TRBJ2-2	16	CASRNFGARLTGELFF
TRBV20-1	TRBJ2-1	12	CSAYSPSGEQFF
TRBV29-1	TRBJ2-3	13	CSVLDSYTDTQYF
TRBV12-3/TRBV12-4	TRBJ2-1	14	CASSLGQGVYEQFF
TRBV4-1	TRBJ2-7	15	CASSTGPKSPYEQYF
TRBV12-3/TRBV12-4	TRBJ2-3	12	CASSRLAGGQYF
TRBV28	TRBJ2-5	13	CASRSGQLETQYF
TRBV20-1	TRBJ2-2	13	CSARRTGAGELFF